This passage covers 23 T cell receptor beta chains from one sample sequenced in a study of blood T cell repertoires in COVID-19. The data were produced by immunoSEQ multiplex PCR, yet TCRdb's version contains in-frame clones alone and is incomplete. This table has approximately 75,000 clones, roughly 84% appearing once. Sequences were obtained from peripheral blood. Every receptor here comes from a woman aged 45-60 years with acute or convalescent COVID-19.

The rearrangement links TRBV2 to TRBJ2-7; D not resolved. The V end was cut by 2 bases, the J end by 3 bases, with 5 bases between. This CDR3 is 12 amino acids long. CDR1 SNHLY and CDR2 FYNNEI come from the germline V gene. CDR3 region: CASSEYFYEQYF. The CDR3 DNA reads TGTGCCAGCAGTGAATACTTCTACGAGCAGTACTTC.

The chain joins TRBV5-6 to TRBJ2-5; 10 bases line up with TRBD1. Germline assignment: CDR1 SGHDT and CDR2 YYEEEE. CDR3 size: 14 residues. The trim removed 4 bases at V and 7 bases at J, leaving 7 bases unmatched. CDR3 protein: CASSGGQGLGTQYF. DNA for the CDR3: TGTGCCAGCAGCGGGGGACAGGGGCTAGGGACCCAGTACTTC.

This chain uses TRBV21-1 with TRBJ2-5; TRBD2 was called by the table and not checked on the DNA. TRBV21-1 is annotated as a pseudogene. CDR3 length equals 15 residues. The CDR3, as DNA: TGTGCCAGCAGCAAAGCGGCCGGGAGAGGGGAGACCCAGTACTTC. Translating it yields CASSKAAGRGETQYF.

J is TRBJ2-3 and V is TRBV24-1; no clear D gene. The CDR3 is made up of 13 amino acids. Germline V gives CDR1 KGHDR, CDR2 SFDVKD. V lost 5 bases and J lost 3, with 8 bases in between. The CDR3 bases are TGTGCCACCAGTGGCGCCCTGACAGATACGCAGTATTTT. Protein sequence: CATSGALTDTQYF.

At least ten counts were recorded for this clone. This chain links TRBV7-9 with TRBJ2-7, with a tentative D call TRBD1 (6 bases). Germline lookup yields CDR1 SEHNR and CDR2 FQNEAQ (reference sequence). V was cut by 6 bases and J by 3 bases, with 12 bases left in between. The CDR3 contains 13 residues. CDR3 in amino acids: CASSTDRHYEQYF. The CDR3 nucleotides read TGTGCCAGCAGTACGGACAGACACTACGAGCAGTACTTC.

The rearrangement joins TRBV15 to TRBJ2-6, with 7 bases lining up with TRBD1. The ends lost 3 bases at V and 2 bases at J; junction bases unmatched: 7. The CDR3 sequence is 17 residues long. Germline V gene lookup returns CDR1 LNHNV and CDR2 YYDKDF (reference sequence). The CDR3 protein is CATSRTGQVPGANVLTF. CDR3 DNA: TGTGCCACCAGCAGGACAGGACAGGTACCTGGGGCCAACGTCCTGACTTTC.

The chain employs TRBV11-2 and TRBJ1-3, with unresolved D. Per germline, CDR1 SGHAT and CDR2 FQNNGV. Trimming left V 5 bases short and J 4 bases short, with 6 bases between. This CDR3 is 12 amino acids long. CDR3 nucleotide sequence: TGTGCCAGCAGCCCCTCCGGAAACACCATATATTTT. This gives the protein CASSPSGNTIYF.

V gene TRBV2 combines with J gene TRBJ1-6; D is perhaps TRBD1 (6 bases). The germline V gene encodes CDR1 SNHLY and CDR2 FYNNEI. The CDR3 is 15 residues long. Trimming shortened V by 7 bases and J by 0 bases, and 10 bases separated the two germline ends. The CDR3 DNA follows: TGTGCCAGCAAACAGGGAAGCTCCTATAATTCACCCCTCCACTTT. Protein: CASKQGSSYNSPLHF.

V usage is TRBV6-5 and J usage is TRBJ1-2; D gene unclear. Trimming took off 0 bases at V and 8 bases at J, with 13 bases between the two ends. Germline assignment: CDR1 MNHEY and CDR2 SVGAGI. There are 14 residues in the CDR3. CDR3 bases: TGTGCCAGCAGTTACTCGACCCAGGTGGTAGGCTACACCTTC. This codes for CASSYSTQVVGYTF.

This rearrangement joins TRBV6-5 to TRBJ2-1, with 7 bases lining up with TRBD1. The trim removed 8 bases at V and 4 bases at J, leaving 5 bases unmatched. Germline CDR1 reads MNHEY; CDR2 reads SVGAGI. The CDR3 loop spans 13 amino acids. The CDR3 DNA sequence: TGTGCCAGCCACCGGGACAGTTACAATGAGCAGTTCTTC. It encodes CASHRDSYNEQFF.

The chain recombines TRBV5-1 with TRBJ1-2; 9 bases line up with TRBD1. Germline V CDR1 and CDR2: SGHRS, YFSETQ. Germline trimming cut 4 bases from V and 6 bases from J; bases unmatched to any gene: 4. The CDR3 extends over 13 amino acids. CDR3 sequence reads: CASSRTGENGYTF. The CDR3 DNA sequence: TGCGCCAGCAGCAGGACAGGGGAGAATGGCTACACCTTC.

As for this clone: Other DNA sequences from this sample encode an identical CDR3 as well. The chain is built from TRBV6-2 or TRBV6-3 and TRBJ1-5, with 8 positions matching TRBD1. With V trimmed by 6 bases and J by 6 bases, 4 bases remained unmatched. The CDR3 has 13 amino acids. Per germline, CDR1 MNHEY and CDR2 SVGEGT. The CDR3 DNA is TGTGCCAGCAGCTCGGACAGGGTTCAGCCCCAGCATTTT. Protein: CASSSDRVQPQHF.

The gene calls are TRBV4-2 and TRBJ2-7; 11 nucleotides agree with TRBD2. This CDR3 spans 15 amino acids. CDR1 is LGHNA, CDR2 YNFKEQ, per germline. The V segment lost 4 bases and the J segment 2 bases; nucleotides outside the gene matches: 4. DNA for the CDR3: TGTGCCAGCAGCCGCACTAGCGGGGGTACCTACGAGCAGTACTTC. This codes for CASSRTSGGTYEQYF.

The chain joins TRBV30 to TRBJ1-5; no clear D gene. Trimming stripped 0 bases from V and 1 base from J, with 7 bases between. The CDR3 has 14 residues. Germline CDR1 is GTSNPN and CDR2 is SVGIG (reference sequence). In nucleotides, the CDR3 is TGTGCCTGGAGTGTCACACAGAGCAATCAGCCCCAGCATTTT. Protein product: CAWSVTQSNQPQHF.

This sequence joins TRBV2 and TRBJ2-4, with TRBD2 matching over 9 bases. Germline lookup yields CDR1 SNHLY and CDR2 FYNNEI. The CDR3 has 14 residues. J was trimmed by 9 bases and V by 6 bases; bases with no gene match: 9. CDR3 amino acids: CASRKTSGGFIQYF. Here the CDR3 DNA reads TGTGCCAGCAGGAAGACTAGCGGAGGGTTCATTCAGTACTTC.

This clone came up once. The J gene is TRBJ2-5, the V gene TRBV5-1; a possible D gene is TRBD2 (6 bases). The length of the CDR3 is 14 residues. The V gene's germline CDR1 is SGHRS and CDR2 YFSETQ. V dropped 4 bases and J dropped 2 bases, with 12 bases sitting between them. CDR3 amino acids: CASSLEGGQETQYF. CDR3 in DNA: TGCGCCAGCAGCCTGGAGGGCGGGCAAGAGACCCAGTACTTC. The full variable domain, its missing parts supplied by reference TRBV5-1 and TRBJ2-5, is KAGVTQTPRYLIKTRGQQVTLSCSPISGHRSVSWYQQTPGQGLQFLFEYFSETQRNKGNFPGRFSGRQFSNSRSEMNVSTLELGDSALYLCASSLEGGQETQYFGPGTRLLVL.

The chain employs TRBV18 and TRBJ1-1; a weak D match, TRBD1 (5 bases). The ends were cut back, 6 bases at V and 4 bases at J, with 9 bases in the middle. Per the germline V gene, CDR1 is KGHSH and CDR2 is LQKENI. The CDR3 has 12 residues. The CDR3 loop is CASSQGSTEAFF. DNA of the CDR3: TGTGCCAGCTCCCAGGGTAGCACTGAAGCTTTCTTT.

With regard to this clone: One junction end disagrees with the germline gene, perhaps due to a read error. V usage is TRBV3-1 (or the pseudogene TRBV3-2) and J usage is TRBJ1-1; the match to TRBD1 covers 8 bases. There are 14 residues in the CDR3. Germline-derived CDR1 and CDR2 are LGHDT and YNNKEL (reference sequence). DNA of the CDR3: TGTGCCAGCAGCTACAGGGGGTGGGCCACTCAAGCTTTCTTT. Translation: CASSYRGWATQAFF.

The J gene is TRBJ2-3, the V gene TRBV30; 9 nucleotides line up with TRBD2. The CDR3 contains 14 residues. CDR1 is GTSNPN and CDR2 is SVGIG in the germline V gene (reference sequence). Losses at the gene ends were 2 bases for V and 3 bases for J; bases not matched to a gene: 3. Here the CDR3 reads CAWSRSGSTDTQYF. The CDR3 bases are TGTGCCTGGAGTCGTAGCGGGAGTACAGATACGCAGTATTTT.

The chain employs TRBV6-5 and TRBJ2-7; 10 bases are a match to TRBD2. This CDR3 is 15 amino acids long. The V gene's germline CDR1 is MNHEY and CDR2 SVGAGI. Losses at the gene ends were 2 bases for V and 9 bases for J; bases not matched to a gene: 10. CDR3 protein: CASSYRAAGGPRQYF. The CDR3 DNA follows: TGTGCCAGCAGTTACCGCGCAGCGGGAGGGCCAAGGCAGTACTTC.

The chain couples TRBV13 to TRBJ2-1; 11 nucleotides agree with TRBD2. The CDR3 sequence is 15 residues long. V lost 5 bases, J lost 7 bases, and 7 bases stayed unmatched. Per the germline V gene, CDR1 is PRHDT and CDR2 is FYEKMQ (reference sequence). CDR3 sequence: CASSDSGRARNEQFF. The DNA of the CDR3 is TGTGCCAGCAGCGATAGCGGGAGGGCGCGTAATGAGCAGTTCTTC.

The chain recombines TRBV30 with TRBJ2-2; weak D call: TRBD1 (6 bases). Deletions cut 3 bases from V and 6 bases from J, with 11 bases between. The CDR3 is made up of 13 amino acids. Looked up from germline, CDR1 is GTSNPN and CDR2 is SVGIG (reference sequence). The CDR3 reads CAWRFTGPGELFF. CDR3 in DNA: TGTGCCTGGAGGTTCACAGGGCCCGGGGAGCTGTTTTTT.

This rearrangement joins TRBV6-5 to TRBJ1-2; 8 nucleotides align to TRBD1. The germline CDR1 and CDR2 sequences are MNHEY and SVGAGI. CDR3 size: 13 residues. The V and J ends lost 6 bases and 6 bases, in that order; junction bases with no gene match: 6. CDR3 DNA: TGTGCCAGCAGCTTCCAGGGGGCCAATGGCTACACCTTC. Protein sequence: CASSFQGANGYTF.